A selection of T cell receptor beta chains follows, all from one sample in a study of Ad26.COV2.S vaccination and SARS-CoV-2 variants. Using immunoSEQ multiplex PCR, the repertoire was profiled, and TCRdb retains in-frame clones only, with some absent. The table shows about 390,000 clones, with approximately 91% occurring only once. The input for sequencing was peripheral blood, taken in a trial of Ad26.COV2.S vaccine versus placebo. The receptor source for this set is a person aged 18 to 65 who received the Ad26.COV2.S COVID-19 vaccine or a placebo. Both conserved end residues are part of each CDR3. The order of the fields is CDR3 protein, V gene, J gene, D gene. D genes are given only for firm matches.

CASSLSTGQETQYF	TRBV5-5	TRBJ2-5	-
CASSELGQGPGNTIYF	TRBV7-6	TRBJ1-3	TRBD1
CASSLGFGGRGTNEKLFF	TRBV5-1	TRBJ1-4	-
CASSWDGQGPSYNEQFF	TRBV5-1	TRBJ2-1	-
CASSQGLAVNEQFF	TRBV25-1	TRBJ2-1	TRBD2
CASRPYREGEQFF	TRBV12-3/TRBV12-4	TRBJ2-1	TRBD2
CASSQGRRSSTDTQYF	TRBV3-1/TRBV3-2	TRBJ2-3	-
CAIAEAQSGGYTF	TRBV10-3	TRBJ1-2	-
CALGAGGKETQYF	TRBV12-5	TRBJ2-5	TRBD2
CASINRRGLYGYTF	TRBV5-6	TRBJ1-2	-
CASSLTGFGNTIYF	TRBV5-1	TRBJ1-3	-
CASKGQEQETQYF	TRBV11-3	TRBJ2-5	TRBD1
CASTLTVFNEKLFF	TRBV2	TRBJ1-4	-
CASSLEGTSREQYF	TRBV11-3	TRBJ2-7	TRBD2
CTSKGAGEQYF	TRBV27	TRBJ2-7	-
CASSFRDTGAYEQYF	TRBV5-8	TRBJ2-7	-
CARPTDSSGNTIYF	TRBV24-1	TRBJ1-3	-
CASSLLGGLNTEAFF	TRBV5-1	TRBJ1-1	-
CASSFLTGGVSPLHF	TRBV6-5	TRBJ1-6	TRBD1
CASRYGTTPMNGYNSPLHF	TRBV10-1	TRBJ1-6	-
CASSPPGTLAKEQYF	TRBV13	TRBJ2-7	-
CASSVKGQGVKNSPLHF	TRBV11-2	TRBJ1-6	TRBD1
CASGGYEQYF	TRBV2	TRBJ2-7	-
CASSQRTDSGYTF	TRBV7-2	TRBJ1-2	-
CASSPFGELFF	TRBV12-3/TRBV12-4	TRBJ2-2	-
CASSDSFGEAFF	TRBV2	TRBJ1-1	-
CANKVGWGRWEPQHF	TRBV21-1	TRBJ1-5	-
CAWSFSGEKLFF	TRBV30	TRBJ1-4	-
CAISTDMNTEAFF	TRBV10-3	TRBJ1-1	-
CASSHPRGTEAFF	TRBV2	TRBJ1-1	-
CASSPRGDPYGYTF	TRBV18	TRBJ1-2	-
CASSISGNQPQHF	TRBV19	TRBJ1-5	-
CASSLVAGGDTEAFF	TRBV5-5	TRBJ1-1	-
CASSPLAGGLPDTQYF	TRBV7-9	TRBJ2-3	TRBD2
CASPGGYTGELFF	TRBV7-2	TRBJ2-2	-
CASSPRPGSGSGETQYF	TRBV18	TRBJ2-5	-
CASSSTGTGPYEQYF	TRBV6-2/TRBV6-3	TRBJ2-7	-
CATSRDSPEADTQYF	TRBV24-1	TRBJ2-3	-
CASRSTGGSIYEQYF	TRBV6-5	TRBJ2-7	TRBD1
CASREVQGGNTEAFF	TRBV6-1	TRBJ1-1	TRBD1
CAISEHRPGLLAKMNTEAFF	TRBV10-3	TRBJ1-1	-